Listed here are 19 T cell receptor beta chains from one sample, sequenced in a study of esophageal squamous cell carcinoma under preoperative chemotherapy. As to time point: after preoperative PTX-NDP chemotherapy. Using its own MiXCR run on the PCR reads, TCRdb lists one record per CDR3 protein. The data hold some 30,000 distinct CDR3 sequences, with around half observed a single time. This specimen was acquired from a patient given preoperative chemotherapy. The receptors originated from a human donor with esophageal squamous cell carcinoma. The donor label of this sample is uncertain.

This clonotype has at least ten counts. Germline is not matched at one junction end, which may reflect a read error. This chain joins TRBV7-7 and TRBJ2-2, with D perhaps TRBD1 (5 bases). Germline loops: CDR1 SSHAT, CDR2 FNYEAQ (reference sequence). The CDR3 is 14 residues long. CDR3 residues: CASSRRQGTGELFF. The DNA of the CDR3 is TGTGCTAGCAGCCGACGGCAGGGCACCGGGGAGCTGTTTTTT.

By sample fraction, this clonotype is medium-sized. The chain couples TRBV7-2 to TRBJ2-3; TRBD2 matches at 9 bases. This CDR3 has 16 amino acids. After removal of 5 bases from V and 6 bases from J, the junction contained 12 bases not matched to a gene. Per germline, CDR1 SGHTA and CDR2 FQGNSA. DNA for the CDR3: TGTGCCAGCAGCCCCGGGCTAGCGGGGATGAGGGATACGCAGTATTTT. It codes for CASSPGLAGMRDTQYF. Based on the CDR3 plus reference TRBV7-2 and TRBJ2-3, the full variable domain is GAGVSQSPSNKVTEKGKDVELRCDPISGHTALYWYRQSLGQGLEFLIYFQGNSAPDKSGLPSDRFSAERTGGSVSTLTIQRTQQEDSAVYLCASSPGLAGMRDTQYFGPGTRLTVL.

J is TRBJ2-5 and V is TRBV7-2; D is unclear. The CDR3 extends over 15 amino acids. V lost 0 bases, J lost 5 bases, and 13 bases lay in between. Germline V gene data show CDR1 as SGHTA and CDR2 as FQGNSA. CDR3 protein: CASSLALGWAETQYF. For the CDR3, the DNA is TGTGCCAGCAGCTTAGCTCTGGGATGGGCGGAGACCCAGTACTTC.

This clonotype is judged medium-sized. This chain joins TRBV7-6 and TRBJ2-5; perhaps TRBD2 as D (7 bases). Per the germline V gene, CDR1 is SGHVS and CDR2 is FNYEAQ. The CDR3 is made up of 15 amino acids. V lost 5 bases, J lost 5 bases, and 18 bases lay in between. In DNA, the CDR3 is TGTGCCAGCAGCGCGACCTGGGGGGGCGAGGAGACCCAGTACTTC. Amino acid sequence: CASSATWGGEETQYF.

The CDR3 bases are TGCGCCAGCAGTGAGGGGCAGGGGCCGTACAATGAGCAGTTCTTC. It is translated as CASSEGQGPYNEQFF. The chain links TRBV10-1 to TRBJ2-1, with D possibly being TRBD1 (6 bases). V was pared by 2 bases and J by 4 bases, with 12 bases between. Germline V lookup: CDR1 WNHNN, CDR2 SYGVQD (reference sequence). The CDR3 spans 15 residues.

This clonotype was seen just once. A read error may produce the germline difference seen at one junction end. This rearrangement joins TRBV6-2 or TRBV6-3 to TRBJ2-4; D is possibly TRBD1 or TRBD2 (5 bases each). This CDR3 is 15 amino acids long. The germline V gene has CDR1 MNHEY and CDR2 SVGEGT. The CDR3: CASSSGRWAKDMQYF. CDR3 in DNA: TGTGCCAGCAGTTCGGGGCGGTGGGCCAAAGACATGCAGTACTTC.

This clonotype was recorded once. Sequence at one end of the junction differs from germline and may be a read error. The V call is TRBV12-3 or TRBV12-4, the J call TRBJ2-4; 8 bases line up with TRBD2. CDR3 length: 15 amino acids. The CDR3 here is CARGSGRGATNTQYF. Here the CDR3 DNA reads TGTGCCCGCGGCTCGGGGCGGGGGGCCACAAACACTCAGTACTTC.

The rearrangement joins TRBV7-8 to TRBJ2-2; 7 bases match TRBD2. The DNA matches TRBJ2-3 better at its end, which makes the J call doubtful. This CDR3 spans 15 amino acids. Germline V gives CDR1 SGHVS, CDR2 FQNEAQ. The CDR3: CASSSGGPSTGTQYF. CDR3 DNA: TGTGCCAGCAGCTCGGGGGGTCCGAGCACCGGTACGCAGTATTTT.

This clonotype was detected ten times or more. The chain has TRBV11-2 and TRBJ2-3; D is perhaps TRBD1 (6 bases). Trimming took off 0 bases at V and 6 bases at J, with 13 bases between the two ends. CDR3 length: 15 residues. CDR1 is SGHAT and CDR2 is FQNNGV in the germline V gene. This chain's CDR3 is CASSLDGGSRDTQYF. The DNA of the CDR3 is TGTGCCAGCAGCTTAGATGGGGGCAGTCGGGATACGCAGTATTTT.

The V call is TRBV6-1, the J call TRBJ2-2; perhaps TRBD2 as D (6 bases). V was pared by 7 bases and J by 2 bases, with 14 bases between. CDR1 is MNHNS and CDR2 is SASEGT in the germline V gene. This CDR3 comprises 15 residues. The CDR3 DNA follows: TGTGCCAGCACCCCGCGAGGACTAAACACCGGGGAGCTGTTTTTT. Protein: CASTPRGLNTGELFF.

This clonotype was found many times. The rearrangement uses TRBV7-8 and TRBJ1-1, with unresolved D. The V gene's germline CDR1 is SGHVS and CDR2 FQNEAQ. The CDR3 is made up of 14 amino acids. V lost 3 bases and J lost 5, with 13 bases in between. CDR3: CASSFTRLGTEAFF. In nucleotides, the CDR3 is TGTGCCAGCAGCTTTACAAGGTTAGGGACTGAAGCTTTCTTT.

The CDR3 sequence is CRSRGLGATDTQYF. The CDR3 DNA sequence: TGTCGCAGCAGGGGGCTGGGAGCCACAGACACGCAGTACTTC. The rearrangement joins TRBV7-9 to TRBJ2-3, with TRBD1 matching 8 bases. The tail of the sequence fits TRBJ2-7 better, so the J call may be wrong. Germline V CDR1 and CDR2: SEHNR, FQNEAQ (reference sequence). This CDR3 is built from 14 residues.

This clonotype appeared many times. The chain carries TRBV6-1 and TRBJ2-3; the D is unclear. The CDR3 loop spans 12 amino acids. V dropped 4 bases and J dropped 9 bases, with 11 bases sitting between them. Per germline, CDR1 MNHNS and CDR2 SASEGT. As DNA, the CDR3 is TGTGCCAGCAGTGTTGAAGGTCACACGCAGTATTTT. This translates into CASSVEGHTQYF.

Relative to its sample, this clonotype is medium-sized. The chain couples TRBV11-3 to TRBJ2-1; D unclear. This CDR3 is 15 amino acids long. V was trimmed by 2 bases and J by 6 bases, leaving 14 bases between them. Germline V gene sequence: CDR1 SGHNT, CDR2 YENEEA. CDR3 residues: CASSLSRNQVNEQFF. DNA of the CDR3: TGTGCCAGCAGCTTATCTAGGAACCAGGTCAATGAGCAGTTCTTC.

With regard to this clonotype: One end of the junction varies from germline; a read error may be responsible. J is TRBJ2-5 and V is TRBV7-8; D is undetermined. Looked up from germline, CDR1 is SGHVS and CDR2 is FQNEAQ. The CDR3 contains 14 residues. CDR3 in DNA: TGTGCCAGCGGCCGGTGCCTTGGCCAAGACACCCTGTACTTC. Amino acid sequence: CASGRCLGQDTLYF.

V is TRBV5-6 and J is TRBJ1-2; D is unclear. Trimming removed 2 bases from V and 4 bases from J, with 15 bases in between. This CDR3 spans 15 amino acids. Germline values: CDR1 SGHDT, CDR2 YYEEEE. CDR3 sequence (DNA): TGTGCCAGCAGCTTATATGGATCCTTGAGCTATGGCTACACCTTC. Residues: CASSLYGSLSYGYTF.

Concerning this clonotype itself: The junction departs from the called germline gene at one end, perhaps through a read error. The CDR3 DNA follows: TGTGCCAGCAGGGGTCGTGGGGGGCGAGGCAAAGATACGCAGTACTTT. This encodes CASRGRGGRGKDTQYF. The V and J genes are TRBV7-2 and TRBJ2-3; D may correspond to TRBD1 or TRBD2 (6 bases each). Per the germline V gene, CDR1 is SGHTA and CDR2 is FQGNSA. The CDR3 loop spans 16 amino acids.

The gene calls are TRBV27 and TRBJ2-6; D is perhaps TRBD1 (5 bases). V shed 4 bases and J shed 0 bases, with 7 bases lying between them. This CDR3 spans 15 amino acids. CDR1 and CDR2 from the germline V gene are MNHEY and SMNVEV (reference sequence). In DNA, the CDR3 is TGTGCCAGCAGTTCAGGGTTCTCTGGGGCCAACGTCCTGACTTTC. Translation gives CASSSGFSGANVLTF.

This clonotype counts as medium-sized. The V gene is TRBV12-3 or TRBV12-4, the J gene TRBJ2-3, with TRBD1 matching 8 bases. This CDR3 is built from 16 residues. The V and J ends lost 7 bases and 3 bases, in that order; junction bases with no gene match: 12. The CDR3: CASTHGTGGLTDTQYF. As DNA, the CDR3 is TGTGCCAGCACACACGGAACAGGGGGTTTAACAGATACGCAGTATTTT.